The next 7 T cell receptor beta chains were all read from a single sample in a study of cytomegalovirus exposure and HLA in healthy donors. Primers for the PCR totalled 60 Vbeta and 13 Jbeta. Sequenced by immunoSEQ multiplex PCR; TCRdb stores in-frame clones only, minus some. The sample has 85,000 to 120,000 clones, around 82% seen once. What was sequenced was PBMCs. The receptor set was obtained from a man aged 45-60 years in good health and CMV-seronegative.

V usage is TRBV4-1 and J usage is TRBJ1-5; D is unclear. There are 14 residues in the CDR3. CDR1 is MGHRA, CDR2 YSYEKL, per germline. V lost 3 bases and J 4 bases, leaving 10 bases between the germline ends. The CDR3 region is CASSHLGRNQPQHF. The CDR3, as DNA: TGCGCCAGCAGCCACCTAGGCCGTAATCAGCCCCAGCATTTT.

Here the CDR3 reads CASCIGDREKQYV. For the CDR3, the DNA is TGTGCCAGCTGTATCGGGGACAGGGAAAAGCAGTACGTC. This chain connects TRBV2 to TRBJ2-7, with 9 bases fitting TRBD1. Germline V gene lookup returns CDR1 SNHLY and CDR2 FYNNEI. The CDR3 covers 13 residues. V lost 8 bases and J lost 8; bases outside the gene matches: 10.

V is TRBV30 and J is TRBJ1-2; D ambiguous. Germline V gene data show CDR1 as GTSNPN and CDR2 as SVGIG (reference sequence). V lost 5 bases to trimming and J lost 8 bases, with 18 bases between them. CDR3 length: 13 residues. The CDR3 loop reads CAWDLKAGNGYTF. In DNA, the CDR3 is TGTGCCTGGGACCTGAAGGCGGGGAACGGCTACACCTTC. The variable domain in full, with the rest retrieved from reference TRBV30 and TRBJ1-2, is SQTIHQWPATLVQPVGSPLSLECTVEGTSNPNLYWYRQAAGRGLQLLFYSVGIGQISSEVPQNLSASRPQDRQFILSSKKLLLSDSGFYLCAWDLKAGNGYTFGSGTRLTVV.

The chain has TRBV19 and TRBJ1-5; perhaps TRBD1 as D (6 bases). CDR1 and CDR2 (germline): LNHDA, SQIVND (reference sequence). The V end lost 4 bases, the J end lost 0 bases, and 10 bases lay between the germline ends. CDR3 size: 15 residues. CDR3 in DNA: TGTGCCAGTAGTAGGACAGTTAATAGCAATCAGCCCCAGCATTTT. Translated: CASSRTVNSNQPQHF.

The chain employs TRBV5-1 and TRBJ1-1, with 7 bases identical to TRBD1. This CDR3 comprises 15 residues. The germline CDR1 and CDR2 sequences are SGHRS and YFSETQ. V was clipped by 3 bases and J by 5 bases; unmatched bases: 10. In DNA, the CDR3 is TGCGCCAGCAGCTGGGTGCCGACAGGGACGACTGAAGCTTTCTTT. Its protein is CASSWVPTGTTEAFF.

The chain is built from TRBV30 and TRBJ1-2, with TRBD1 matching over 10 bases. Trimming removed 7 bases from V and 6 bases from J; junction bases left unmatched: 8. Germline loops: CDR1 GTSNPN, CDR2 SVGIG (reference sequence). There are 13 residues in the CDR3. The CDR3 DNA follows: TGTGCCTTACGGGACAGGGGAAAGGATGGCTACACCTTC. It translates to CALRDRGKDGYTF.

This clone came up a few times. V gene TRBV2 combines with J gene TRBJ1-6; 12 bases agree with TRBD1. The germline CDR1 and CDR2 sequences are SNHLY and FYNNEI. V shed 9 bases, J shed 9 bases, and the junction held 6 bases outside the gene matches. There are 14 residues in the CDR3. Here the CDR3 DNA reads TGTGCCAGAAAGGGACAGGGGGCTGGTTCACCCCTCCACTTT. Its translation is CARKGQGAGSPLHF.